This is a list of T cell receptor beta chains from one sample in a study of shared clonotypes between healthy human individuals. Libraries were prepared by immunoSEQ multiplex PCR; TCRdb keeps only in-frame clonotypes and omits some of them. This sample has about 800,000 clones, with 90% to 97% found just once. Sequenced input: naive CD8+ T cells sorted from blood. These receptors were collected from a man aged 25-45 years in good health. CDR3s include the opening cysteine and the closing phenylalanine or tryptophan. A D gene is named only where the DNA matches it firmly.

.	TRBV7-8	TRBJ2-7	CASSLGAGPYEQYF
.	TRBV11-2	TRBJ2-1	CASSLIPGSHEQFF
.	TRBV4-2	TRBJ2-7	CASSQETETYEQYF
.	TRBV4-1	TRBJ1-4	CASSQGDEFTGTNEKLFF
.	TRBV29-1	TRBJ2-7	CSVVSERTYEQYF
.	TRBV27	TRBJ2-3	CASSPPTDTQYF
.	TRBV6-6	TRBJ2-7	CASSYSPHEQYF
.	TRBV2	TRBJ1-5	CASKAELGGPQHF
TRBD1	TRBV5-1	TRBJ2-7	CASSSGQGSYEQYF
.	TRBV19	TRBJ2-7	CASSISRAGEQYF
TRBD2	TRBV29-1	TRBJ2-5	CSVTSVGETQYF
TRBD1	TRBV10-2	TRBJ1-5	CASSEEFSLRWQGVDQPQHF
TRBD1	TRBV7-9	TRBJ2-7	CASSKMNTGVDYEQYF
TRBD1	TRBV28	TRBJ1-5	CASSSMDRVWQPQHF
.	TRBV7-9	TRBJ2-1	CASSFGASAEQFF
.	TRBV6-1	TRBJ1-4	CASRPDPEKLFF
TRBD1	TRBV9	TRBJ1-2	CASSVAVQGAAGYTF
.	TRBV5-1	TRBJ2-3	CASSFAPVGRTDTQYF
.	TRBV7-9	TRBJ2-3	CASSLEPGGTDTQYF
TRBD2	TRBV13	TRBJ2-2	CASSPSGRGTGELFF
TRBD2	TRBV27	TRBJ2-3	CASSLIAGDADTQYF
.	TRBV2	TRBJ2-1	CASRGRGASEQFF
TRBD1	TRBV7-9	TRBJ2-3	CASSHRDRHGPDTQYF
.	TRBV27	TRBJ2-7	CASSSQDSPTYEQYF
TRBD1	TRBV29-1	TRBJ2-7	CSVLDRGEQYF
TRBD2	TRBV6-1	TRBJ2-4	CASSEGLATKNIQYF
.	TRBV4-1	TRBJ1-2	CASSQEQRAGGYTF
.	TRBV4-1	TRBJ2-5	CASSLGQWETQYF
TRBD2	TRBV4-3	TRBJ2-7	CASSQDHGRASYEQYF
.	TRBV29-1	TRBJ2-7	CSVVAVGQVSYEQYF
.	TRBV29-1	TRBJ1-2	CSAEDDGLYGYTF
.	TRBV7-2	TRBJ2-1	CASSDSGLFSGEQFF
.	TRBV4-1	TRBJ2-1	CASSHRLGSRLNEQFF
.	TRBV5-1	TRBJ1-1	CASSLAVTDTEAFF
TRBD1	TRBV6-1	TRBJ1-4	CASSDDRVVTNEKLFF